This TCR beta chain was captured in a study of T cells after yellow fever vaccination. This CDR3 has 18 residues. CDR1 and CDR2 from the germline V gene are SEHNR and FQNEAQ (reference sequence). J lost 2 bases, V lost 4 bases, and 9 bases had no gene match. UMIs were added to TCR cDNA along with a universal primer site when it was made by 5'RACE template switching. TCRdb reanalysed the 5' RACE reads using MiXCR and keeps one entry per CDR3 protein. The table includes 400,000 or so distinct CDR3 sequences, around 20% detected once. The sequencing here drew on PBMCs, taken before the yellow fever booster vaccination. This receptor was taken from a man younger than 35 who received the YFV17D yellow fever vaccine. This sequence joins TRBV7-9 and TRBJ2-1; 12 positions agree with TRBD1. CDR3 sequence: CASSSDDWDRGPYNEQFF. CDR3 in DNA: TGTGCCAGCAGCTCGGACGACTGGGACAGGGGGCCCTACAATGAGCAGTTCTTC.